This T cell receptor (beta chain) came from a study of cytomegalovirus exposure and HLA in healthy donors. The CDR3 covers 17 residues. V was shortened by 4 bases and J by 4 bases, with 20 bases between the two germline ends. CDR1 and CDR2 (germline): ENHRY, SYGVKD. Researchers ran the PCR with 60 Vbeta and 13 Jbeta primers. Sequencing was performed with immunoSEQ multiplex PCR; in TCRdb, only in-frame clones are kept and a portion is missing. The table lists more than 100,000 clones, 70% to 85% of them singletons. The clonotype was recovered from a human donor in good health. Sequenced material: PBMCs. V gene TRBV10-3 combines with J gene TRBJ1-5, with a tentative D call TRBD1 (5 bases). CDR3 bases: TGTGCCATCAGTGGAAATGAGGCGGGAGGGGTAAATCAGCCCCAGCATTTT. Translation: CAISGNEAGGVNQPQHF.